This T cell receptor beta chain was captured by sequencing in a study of blood T cell repertoires in COVID-19. Study summary: The study drew acute and convalescent COVID-19 samples from the United States, Italy and Spain. T cells, B-cell-depleted T cells, or PBMCs supplied cDNA or gDNA.

Profiled with immunoSEQ multiplex PCR; TCRdb holds only in-frame clones, not every one. The top ten hold more than 0.65% of the sample, which has roughly 250,000 clones, about 93% seen once. This CDR3 spans 13 amino acids. The germline V gene encodes CDR1 LNHDA and CDR2 SQIVND (reference sequence). J lost 7 bases, V lost 6 bases, and 7 bases had no gene match. J is TRBJ2-7 and V is TRBV19; the match to TRBD1 covers 9 bases. The sample comprised peripheral blood. The source is a man aged 25-40 years with COVID-19, enrolled during active disease. For the CDR3, the DNA is TGTGCCAGTAGGACGACAGGGGGTCGGGAGCAGTACTTC. It codes for CASRTTGGREQYF.